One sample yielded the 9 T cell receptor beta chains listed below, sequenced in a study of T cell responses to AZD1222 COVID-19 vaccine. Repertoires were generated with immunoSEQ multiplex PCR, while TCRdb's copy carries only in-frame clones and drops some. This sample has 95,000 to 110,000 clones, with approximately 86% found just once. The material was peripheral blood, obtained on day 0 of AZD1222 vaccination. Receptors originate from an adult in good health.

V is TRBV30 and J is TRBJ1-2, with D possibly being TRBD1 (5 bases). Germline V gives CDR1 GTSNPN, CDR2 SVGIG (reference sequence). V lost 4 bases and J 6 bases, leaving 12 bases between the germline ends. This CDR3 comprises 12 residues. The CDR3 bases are TGTGCCTGGACAAGGGGACCCCATGGCTACACCTTC. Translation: CAWTRGPHGYTF.

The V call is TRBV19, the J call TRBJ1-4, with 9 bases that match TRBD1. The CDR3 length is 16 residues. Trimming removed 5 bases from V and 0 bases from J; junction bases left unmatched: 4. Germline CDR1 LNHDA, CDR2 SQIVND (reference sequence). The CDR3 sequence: CASSSTGGATNEKLFF. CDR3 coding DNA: TGTGCCAGTAGTTCCACAGGGGGCGCAACTAATGAAAAACTGTTTTTT.

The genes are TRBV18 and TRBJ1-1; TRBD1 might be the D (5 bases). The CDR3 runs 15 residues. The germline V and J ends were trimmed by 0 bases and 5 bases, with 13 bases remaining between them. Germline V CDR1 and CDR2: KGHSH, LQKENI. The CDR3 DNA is TGTGCCAGCTCACCACCGAGAGGGGAGGGAACTGAAGCTTTCTTT. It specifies CASSPPRGEGTEAFF.

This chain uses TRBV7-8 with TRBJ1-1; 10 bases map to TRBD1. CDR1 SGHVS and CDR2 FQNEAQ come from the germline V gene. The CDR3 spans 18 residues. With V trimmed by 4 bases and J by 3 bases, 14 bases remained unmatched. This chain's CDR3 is CASSYRRQGALVDTEAFF. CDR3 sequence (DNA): TGTGCCAGCAGCTACCGACGACAGGGGGCTTTGGTGGACACTGAAGCTTTCTTT.

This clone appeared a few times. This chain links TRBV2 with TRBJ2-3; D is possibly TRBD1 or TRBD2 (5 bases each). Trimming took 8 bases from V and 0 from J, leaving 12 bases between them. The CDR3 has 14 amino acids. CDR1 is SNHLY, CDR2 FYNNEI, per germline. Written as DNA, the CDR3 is TGTGCCAGCCGCCGGGACCCTAGCACAGATACGCAGTATTTT. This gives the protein CASRRDPSTDTQYF.

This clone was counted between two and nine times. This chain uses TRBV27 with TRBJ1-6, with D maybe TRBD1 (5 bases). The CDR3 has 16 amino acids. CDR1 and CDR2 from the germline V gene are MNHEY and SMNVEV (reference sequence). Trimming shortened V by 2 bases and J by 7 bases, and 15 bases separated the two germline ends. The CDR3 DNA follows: TGTGCCAGCAGTTTAAAGCCAGGGAATCGGAATTCACCCCTCCACTTT. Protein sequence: CASSLKPGNRNSPLHF.

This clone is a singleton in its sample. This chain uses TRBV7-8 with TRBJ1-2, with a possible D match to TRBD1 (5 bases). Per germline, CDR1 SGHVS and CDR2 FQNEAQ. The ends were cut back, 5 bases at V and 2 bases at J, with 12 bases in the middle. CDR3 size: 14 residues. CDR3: CASSPIGGNYGYTF. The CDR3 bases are TGTGCCAGCAGCCCCATCGGGGGAAACTATGGCTACACCTTC.

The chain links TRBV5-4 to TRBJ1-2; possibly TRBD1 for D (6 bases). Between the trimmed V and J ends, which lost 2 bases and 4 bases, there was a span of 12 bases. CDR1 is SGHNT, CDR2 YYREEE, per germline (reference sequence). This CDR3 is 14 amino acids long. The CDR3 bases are TGTGCCAGCAGCTTTGGGGGCTTTGCCTATGGCTACACCTTC. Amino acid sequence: CASSFGGFAYGYTF.

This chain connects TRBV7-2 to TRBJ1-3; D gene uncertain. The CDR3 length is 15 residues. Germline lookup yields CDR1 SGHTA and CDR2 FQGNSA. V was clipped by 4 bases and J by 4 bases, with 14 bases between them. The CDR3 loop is CASSSSHSAGNTIYF. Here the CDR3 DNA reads TGTGCCAGCAGCTCATCCCATTCGGCGGGAAACACCATATATTTT.